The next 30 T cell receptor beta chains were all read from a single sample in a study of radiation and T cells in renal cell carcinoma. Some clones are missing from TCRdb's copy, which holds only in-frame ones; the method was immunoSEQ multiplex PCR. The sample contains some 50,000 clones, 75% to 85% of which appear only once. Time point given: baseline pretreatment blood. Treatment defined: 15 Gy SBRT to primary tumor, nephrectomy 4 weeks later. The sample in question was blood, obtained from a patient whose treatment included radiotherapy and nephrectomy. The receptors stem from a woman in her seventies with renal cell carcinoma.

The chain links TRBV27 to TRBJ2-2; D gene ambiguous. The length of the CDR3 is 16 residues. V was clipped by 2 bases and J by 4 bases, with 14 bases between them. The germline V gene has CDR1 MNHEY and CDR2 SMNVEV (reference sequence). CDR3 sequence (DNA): TGTGCCAGCAGTTTAGTTCCCTCTCGTGTCACCGGGGAGCTGTTTTTT. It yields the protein CASSLVPSRVTGELFF.

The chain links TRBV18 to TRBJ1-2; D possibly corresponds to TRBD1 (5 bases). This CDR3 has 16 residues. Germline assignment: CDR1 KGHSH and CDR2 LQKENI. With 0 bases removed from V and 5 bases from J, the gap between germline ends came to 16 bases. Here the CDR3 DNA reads TGTGCCAGCTCACCACCAGATGGGGCCCGCTGGTATGGCTACACCTTC. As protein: CASSPPDGARWYGYTF.

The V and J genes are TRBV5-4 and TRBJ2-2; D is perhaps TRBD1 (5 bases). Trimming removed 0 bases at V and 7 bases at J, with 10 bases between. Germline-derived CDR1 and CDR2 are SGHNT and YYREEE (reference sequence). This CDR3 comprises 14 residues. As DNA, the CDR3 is TGTGCCAGCAGCTTGGAAAGGGGCAACGGGGAGCTGTTTTTT. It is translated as CASSLERGNGELFF.

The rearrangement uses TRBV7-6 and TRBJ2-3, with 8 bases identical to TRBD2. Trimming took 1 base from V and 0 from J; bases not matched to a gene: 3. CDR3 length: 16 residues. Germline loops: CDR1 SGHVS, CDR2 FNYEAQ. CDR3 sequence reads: CASSLGPSGSTDTQYF. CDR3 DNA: TGTGCCAGCAGCTTAGGGCCTAGCGGGAGCACAGATACGCAGTATTTT.

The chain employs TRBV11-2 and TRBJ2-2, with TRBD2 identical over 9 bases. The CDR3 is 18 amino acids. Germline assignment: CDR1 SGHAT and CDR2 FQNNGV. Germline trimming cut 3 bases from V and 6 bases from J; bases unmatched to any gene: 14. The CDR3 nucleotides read TGTGCCAGCAGCTTGGTCCCCGTTGGCGGGAGGGCCTCCGGGGAGCTGTTTTTT. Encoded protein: CASSLVPVGGRASGELFF.

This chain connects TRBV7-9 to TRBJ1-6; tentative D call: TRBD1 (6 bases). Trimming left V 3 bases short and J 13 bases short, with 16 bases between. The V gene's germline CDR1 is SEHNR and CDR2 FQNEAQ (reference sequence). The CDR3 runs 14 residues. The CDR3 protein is CASSLGTRGPPLHF. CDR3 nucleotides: TGTGCCAGCAGCTTGGGGACAAGGGGCCCCCCCCTCCACTTT. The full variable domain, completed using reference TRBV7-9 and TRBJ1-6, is DTGVSQNPRHKITKRGQNVTFRCDPISEHNRLYWYRQTLGQGPEFLTYFQNEAQLEKSRLLSDRFSAERPKGSFSTLEIQRTEQGDSAMYLCASSLGTRGPPLHFGNGTRLTVT.

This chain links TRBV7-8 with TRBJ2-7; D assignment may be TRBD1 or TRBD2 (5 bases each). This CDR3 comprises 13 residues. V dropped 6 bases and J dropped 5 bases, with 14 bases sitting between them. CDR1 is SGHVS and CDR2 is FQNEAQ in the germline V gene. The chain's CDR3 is CASSLAGTNEQYF. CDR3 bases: TGTGCCAGCAGTCTAGCAGGGACCAACGAGCAGTACTTC.

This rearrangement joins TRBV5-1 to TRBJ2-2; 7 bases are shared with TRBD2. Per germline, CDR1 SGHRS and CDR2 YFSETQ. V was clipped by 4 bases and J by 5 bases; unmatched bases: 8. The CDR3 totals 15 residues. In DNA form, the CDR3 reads TGCGCCAGCAGCCTCCCGTTAGCGGGTACCGGGGAGCTGTTTTTT. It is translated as CASSLPLAGTGELFF.

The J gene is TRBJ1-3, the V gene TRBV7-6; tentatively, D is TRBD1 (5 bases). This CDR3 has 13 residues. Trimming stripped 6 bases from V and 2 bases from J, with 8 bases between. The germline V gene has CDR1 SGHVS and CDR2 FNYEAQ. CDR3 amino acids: CASSGGTGNTIYF. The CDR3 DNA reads TGTGCCAGCAGTGGGGGGACTGGAAACACCATATATTTT. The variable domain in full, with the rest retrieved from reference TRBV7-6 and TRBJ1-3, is GAGVSQSPRYKVTKRGQDVALRCDPISGHVSLYWYRQALGQGPEFLTYFNYEAQQDKSGLPNDRFSAERPEGSISTLTIQRTEQRDSAMYRCASSGGTGNTIYFGEGSWLTVV.

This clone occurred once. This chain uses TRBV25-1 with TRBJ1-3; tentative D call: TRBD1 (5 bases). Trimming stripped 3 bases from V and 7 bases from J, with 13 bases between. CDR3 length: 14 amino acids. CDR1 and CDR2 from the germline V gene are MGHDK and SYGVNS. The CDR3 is CASSEQGDWNTIYF. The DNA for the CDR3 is TGTGCCAGCAGTGAGCAAGGGGATTGGAACACCATATATTTT.

This CDR3 is CASSKGGQGVSEQYF. The DNA for the CDR3 is TGTGCCAGCAGCAAGGGGGGACAGGGAGTGTCCGAGCAGTACTTC. The V gene is TRBV21-1, the J gene TRBJ2-7; TRBD1 reflects the table's D call only, with no check against the DNA. TRBV21-1 counts as a pseudogene. The CDR3 loop spans 15 amino acids.

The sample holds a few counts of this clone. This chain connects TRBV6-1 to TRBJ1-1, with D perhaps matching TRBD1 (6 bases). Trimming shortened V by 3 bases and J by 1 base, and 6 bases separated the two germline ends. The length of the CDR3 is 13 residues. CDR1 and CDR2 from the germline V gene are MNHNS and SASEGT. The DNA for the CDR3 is TGTGCCAGCAGTGAGACAGGGAACACTGAAGCTTTCTTT. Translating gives CASSETGNTEAFF.

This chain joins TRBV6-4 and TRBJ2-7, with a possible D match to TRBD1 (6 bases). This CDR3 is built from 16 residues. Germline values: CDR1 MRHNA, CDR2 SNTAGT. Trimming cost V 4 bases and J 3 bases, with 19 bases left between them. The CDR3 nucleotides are TGTGCCAGCAGTGTGCCGGGCCAGGGGCCCTACTACGAGCAGTACTTC. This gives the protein CASSVPGQGPYYEQYF.

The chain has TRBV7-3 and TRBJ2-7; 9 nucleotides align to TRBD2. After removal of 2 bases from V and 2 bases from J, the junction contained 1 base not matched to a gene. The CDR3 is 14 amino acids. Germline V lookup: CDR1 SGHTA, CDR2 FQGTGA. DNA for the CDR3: TGTGCCAGCAGCTTAGCGGGAGGGGCCTACGAGCAGTACTTC. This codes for CASSLAGGAYEQYF.

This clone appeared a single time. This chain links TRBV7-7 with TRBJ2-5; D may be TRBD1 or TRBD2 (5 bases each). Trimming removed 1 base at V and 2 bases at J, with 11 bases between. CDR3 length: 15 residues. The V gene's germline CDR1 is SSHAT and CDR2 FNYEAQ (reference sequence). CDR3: CASSLGGTSQETQYF. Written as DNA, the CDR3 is TGTGCCAGCAGCTTAGGTGGGACGAGTCAAGAGACCCAGTACTTC.

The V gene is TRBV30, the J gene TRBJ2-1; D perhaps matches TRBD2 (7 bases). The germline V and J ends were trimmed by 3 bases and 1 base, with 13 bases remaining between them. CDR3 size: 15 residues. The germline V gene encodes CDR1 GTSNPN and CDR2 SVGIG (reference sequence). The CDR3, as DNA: TGTGCCTGGAGGACGGGGGGCGGATCCTACAATGAGCAGTTCTTC. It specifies CAWRTGGGSYNEQFF.

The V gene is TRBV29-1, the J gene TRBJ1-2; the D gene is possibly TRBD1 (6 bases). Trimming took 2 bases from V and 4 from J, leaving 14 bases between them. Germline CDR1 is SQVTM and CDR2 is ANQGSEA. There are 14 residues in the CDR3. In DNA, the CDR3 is TGCAGCGTTGAAAAGTCCAGGGGAGGCTATGGCTACACCTTC. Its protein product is CSVEKSRGGYGYTF.

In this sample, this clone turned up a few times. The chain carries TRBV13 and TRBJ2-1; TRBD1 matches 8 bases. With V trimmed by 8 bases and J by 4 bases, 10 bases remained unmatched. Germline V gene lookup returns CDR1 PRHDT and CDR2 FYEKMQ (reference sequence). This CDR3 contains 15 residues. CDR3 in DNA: TGTGCCAGCTCCCCTCCTGGACAGGGATACAATGAGCAGTTCTTC. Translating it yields CASSPPGQGYNEQFF.

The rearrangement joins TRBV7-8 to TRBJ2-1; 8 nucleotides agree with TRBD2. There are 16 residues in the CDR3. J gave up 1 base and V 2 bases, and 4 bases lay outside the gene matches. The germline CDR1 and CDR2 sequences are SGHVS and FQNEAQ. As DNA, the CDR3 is TGTGCCAGCAGCTTAAACGGGGGGGCGTCCTACAATGAGCAGTTCTTC. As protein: CASSLNGGASYNEQFF.

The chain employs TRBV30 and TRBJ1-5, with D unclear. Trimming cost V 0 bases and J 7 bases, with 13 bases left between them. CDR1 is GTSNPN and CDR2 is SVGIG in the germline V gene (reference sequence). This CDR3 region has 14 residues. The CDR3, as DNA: TGTGCCTGGAGTGTAGAGGCAGTGGGACAGCCCCAGCATTTT. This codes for CAWSVEAVGQPQHF.

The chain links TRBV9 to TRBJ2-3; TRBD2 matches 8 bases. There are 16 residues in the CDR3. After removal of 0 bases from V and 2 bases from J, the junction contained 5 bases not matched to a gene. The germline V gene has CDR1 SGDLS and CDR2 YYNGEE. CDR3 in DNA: TGTGCCAGCAGCGTAGCCGTAGCGGGAATCACAGATACGCAGTATTTT. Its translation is CASSVAVAGITDTQYF.

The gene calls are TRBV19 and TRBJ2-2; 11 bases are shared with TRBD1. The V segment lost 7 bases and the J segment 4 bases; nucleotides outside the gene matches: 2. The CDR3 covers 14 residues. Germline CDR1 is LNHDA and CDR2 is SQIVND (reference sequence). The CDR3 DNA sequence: TGTGCCAGTACTGGGACAGGGGGCACCGGGGAGCTGTTTTTT. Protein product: CASTGTGGTGELFF.

CDR3 loop: CASSPFEGGSKGYTF. Here the CDR3 DNA reads TGTGCCAGCAGTCCCTTCGAAGGGGGAAGTAAGGGCTACACCTTC. The chain couples TRBV27 to TRBJ1-2; tentatively, D is TRBD1 (6 bases). This CDR3 spans 15 amino acids. Germline V gene data show CDR1 as MNHEY and CDR2 as SMNVEV (reference sequence). V lost 5 bases and J 8 bases, leaving 21 bases between the germline ends.

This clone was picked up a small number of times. The CDR3 reads CASSQHDLISYNEQFF. CDR3 DNA: TGCGCCAGCAGCCAACACGACTTGATCTCCTACAATGAGCAGTTCTTC. The chain uses TRBV4-1 and TRBJ2-1; D is unclear. This CDR3 has 16 residues. The germline gives CDR1 MGHRA, CDR2 YSYEKL. The V gene lost 2 bases and the J gene lost 0 bases, with 11 bases spanning the gap.

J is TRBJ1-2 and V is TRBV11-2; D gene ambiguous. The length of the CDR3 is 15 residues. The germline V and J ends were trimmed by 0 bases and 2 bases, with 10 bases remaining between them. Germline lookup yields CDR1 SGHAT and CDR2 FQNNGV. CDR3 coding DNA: TGTGCCAGCAGCTTAGAACCGGGGTTGAACTATGGCTACACCTTC. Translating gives CASSLEPGLNYGYTF.

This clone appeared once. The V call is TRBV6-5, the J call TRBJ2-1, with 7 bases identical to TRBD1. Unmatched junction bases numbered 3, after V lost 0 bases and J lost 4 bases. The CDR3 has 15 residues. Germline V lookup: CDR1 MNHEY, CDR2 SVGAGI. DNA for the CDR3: TGTGCCAGCAGTTACTCAGGGGGCCCTTACAATGAGCAGTTCTTC. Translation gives CASSYSGGPYNEQFF.

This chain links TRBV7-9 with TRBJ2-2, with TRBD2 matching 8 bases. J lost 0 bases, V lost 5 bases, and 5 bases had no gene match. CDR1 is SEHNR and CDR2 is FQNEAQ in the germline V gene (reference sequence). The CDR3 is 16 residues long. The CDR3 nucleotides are TGTGCCAGCAGCCCCCCGGGACTAGCGAACACCGGGGAGCTGTTTTTT. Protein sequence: CASSPPGLANTGELFF. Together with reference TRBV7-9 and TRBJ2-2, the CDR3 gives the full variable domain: DTGVSQNPRHKITKRGQNVTFRCDPISEHNRLYWYRQTLGQGPEFLTYFQNEAQLEKSRLLSDRFSAERPKGSFSTLEIQRTEQGDSAMYLCASSPPGLANTGELFFGEGSRLTVL.

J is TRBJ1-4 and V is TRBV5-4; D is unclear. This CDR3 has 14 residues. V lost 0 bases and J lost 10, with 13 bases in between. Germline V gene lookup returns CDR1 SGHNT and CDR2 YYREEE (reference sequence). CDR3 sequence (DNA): TGTGCCAGCAGCTTGGATGTCCGGACTGGAAAACTGTTTTTT. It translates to CASSLDVRTGKLFF.

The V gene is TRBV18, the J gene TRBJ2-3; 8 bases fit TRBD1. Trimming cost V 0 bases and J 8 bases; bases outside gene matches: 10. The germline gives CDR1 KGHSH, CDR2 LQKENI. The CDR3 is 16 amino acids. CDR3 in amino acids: CASSPPTQGAFGTQYF. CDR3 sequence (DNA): TGTGCCAGCTCACCACCTACGCAGGGGGCGTTTGGTACGCAGTATTTT.

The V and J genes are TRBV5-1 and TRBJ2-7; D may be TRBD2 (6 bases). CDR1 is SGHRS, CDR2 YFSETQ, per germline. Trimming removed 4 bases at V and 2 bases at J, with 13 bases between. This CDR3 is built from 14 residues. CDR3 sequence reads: CASSPGTGTYEQYF. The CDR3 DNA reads TGCGCCAGCAGCCCCGGGACTGGGACCTACGAGCAGTACTTC.